This T cell receptor (beta chain) appears in the sequencing data of a study of CD8 T cells in ankylosing spondylitis. General study results and limits: Ankylosing spondylitis blood seemed to carry a telltale TCR beta motif made of about 8 highly homologous variants. As reported, disease-linked clones showed significant enrichment in matched ankylosing spondylitis synovial fluid.

Trimming cost V 3 bases and J 6 bases; bases outside gene matches: 9. The CDR3 totals 14 residues. CDR1 is DFQATT and CDR2 is SNEGSKA in the germline V gene (reference sequence). In this sample, this clonotype turned up many times. Its target is not known. The authors made TCR beta libraries by quantitative 5'-RACE with molecular barcodes. One entry per CDR3 protein results from TCRdb running MiXCR on the 5' RACE reads. The top ten clones hold around 3.4% of a sample with about 500,000 distinct CDR3 sequences, approximately 5% of them seen once. V gene TRBV20-1 combines with J gene TRBJ1-1; 8 bases agree with TRBD1. This TCR was sampled from a male donor with ankylosing spondylitis. The material sequenced was blood, either unsorted or a sorted T cell fraction (not recorded which). CDR3 nucleotides: TGCAGTGCTAGGATCCTAGGACAGGGAGCTGAAGCTTTCTTT. It specifies CSARILGQGAEAFF.